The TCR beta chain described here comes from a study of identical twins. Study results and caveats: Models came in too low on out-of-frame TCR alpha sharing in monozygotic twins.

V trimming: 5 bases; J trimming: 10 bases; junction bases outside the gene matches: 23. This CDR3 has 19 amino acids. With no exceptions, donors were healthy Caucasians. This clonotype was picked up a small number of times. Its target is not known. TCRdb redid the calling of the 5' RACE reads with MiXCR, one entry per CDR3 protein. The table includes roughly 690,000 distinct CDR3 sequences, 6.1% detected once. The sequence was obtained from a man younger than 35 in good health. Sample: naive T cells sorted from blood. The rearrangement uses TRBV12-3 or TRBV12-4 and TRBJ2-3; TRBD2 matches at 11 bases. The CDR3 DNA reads TGTGCCAGCAGTCCGGGGGGTAGCGGGAGGGCCTTTGAGCGGCAGGCGCAGTATTTT. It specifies CASSPGGSGRAFERQAQYF.